The 14 T cell receptor beta chains listed next were all sequenced from one sample in a study of blood T cells in healthy people across ages. A J-beta primer mix and a sample-barcoded 5' primer were used in a second PCR of roughly 7 to 12 cycles. Each CDR3 protein gets one entry after TCRdb re-called the 5' RACE reads with MiXCR. The table has about 730,000 distinct CDR3 sequences, more than 40% seen once; the top ten hold about 20%. Sequencing input: blood. These receptors originate from a woman aged 55-75 years in good health.

The V and J genes are TRBV6-2 or TRBV6-3 and TRBJ1-6; 7 positions match TRBD1. V gave up 5 bases and J gave up 4 bases; unmatched junction bases: 20. In germline, CDR1 is MNHEY, CDR2 SVGEGT. There are 20 residues in the CDR3. Here the CDR3 reads CASSTDRWTYFQDYNSPLHF. CDR3 nucleotide sequence: TGTGCCAGCAGTACGGACAGGTGGACTTATTTTCAAGATTATAATTCACCCCTCCACTTT.

This clonotype was found once. This chain uses TRBV5-8 with TRBJ2-4; D is unresolved. There are 14 residues in the CDR3. V was pared by 4 bases and J by 1 base, with 9 bases between. From germline, CDR1 is SGHTS and CDR2 YDEGEE. The CDR3 is CASSPGWAKNIQYF. The CDR3 DNA is TGTGCCAGCAGCCCCGGATGGGCCAAAAACATTCAGTACTTC. The full variable domain, its missing parts supplied by reference TRBV5-8 and TRBJ2-4, is EAGVTQSPTHLIKTRGQQATLRCSPISGHTSVYWYQQALGLGLQFLLWYDEGEERNRGNFPPRFSGRQFPNYSSELNVNALELEDSALYLCASSPGWAKNIQYFGAGTRLSVL.

This clonotype was counted ten times or more. J is TRBJ1-2 and V is TRBV5-8; D gene ambiguous. The CDR3 has 14 residues. Germline values: CDR1 SGHTS, CDR2 YDEGEE. The V gene lost 6 bases and the J gene lost 3 bases, with 15 bases spanning the gap. CDR3 sequence (DNA): TGTGCCAGCATTGGATCTTGGAGTTACTATGGCTACACCTTC. Its protein is CASIGSWSYYGYTF.

This clonotype came up a few times. The CDR3 spells CASSIRTGNEKLFF. CDR3 nucleotide sequence: TGTGCCAGCAGCATACGGACAGGGAATGAAAAACTGTTTTTT. The gene calls are TRBV7-9 and TRBJ1-4; 8 bases match TRBD1. J gave up 5 bases and V 5 bases, and 4 bases lay outside the gene matches. CDR3 length: 14 amino acids. Per the germline V gene, CDR1 is SEHNR and CDR2 is FQNEAQ (reference sequence).

The CDR3 region has the DNA TGTGCCAGTCAGCAGGACAGGGGATACAATGAGCAGTTCTTC. It yields the protein CASQQDRGYNEQFF. This chain links TRBV27 with TRBJ2-1; TRBD1 aligns across 9 bases. CDR1 is MNHEY and CDR2 is SMNVEV in the germline V gene (reference sequence). This CDR3 is built from 14 residues. V was clipped by 9 bases and J by 4 bases; unmatched bases: 7.

The chain has TRBV20-1 and TRBJ2-3; TRBD2 matches at 13 bases. The CDR3 contains 16 residues. With 1 base clipped from V and 2 bases from J, the junction kept 3 bases outside the gene matches. Germline CDR1 and CDR2: DFQATT and SNEGSKA (reference sequence). CDR3 nucleotide sequence: TGCAGTGCTAGAGCAGGGACTAGCGGGAACACAGATACGCAGTATTTT. It yields the protein CSARAGTSGNTDTQYF.

This CDR3 reads CSARGGGRAYKQYF. The CDR3 coding sequence is TGCAGTGCTAGAGGAGGCGGGAGGGCGTACAAGCAGTACTTC. This rearrangement joins TRBV20-1 to TRBJ2-5; TRBD2 aligns across 9 bases. Germline values: CDR1 DFQATT, CDR2 SNEGSKA (reference sequence). There are 14 residues in the CDR3. Trimming took 1 base from V and 11 from J; bases not matched to a gene: 11.

This clonotype has at least ten counts. The genes are TRBV3-1 and TRBJ1-1; no reliable D call. CDR3 size: 14 residues. V was clipped by 7 bases and J by 4 bases, with 16 bases between them. The germline V gene encodes CDR1 LGHDT and CDR2 YNNKEL (reference sequence). CDR3 DNA sequence: TGTGCCAGCAAACTAGGGAACCGCGGCACTGAAGCTTTCTTT. Its protein product is CASKLGNRGTEAFF.

V and J are TRBV7-2 and TRBJ1-5, with 7 bases identical to TRBD1. V was pared by 3 bases and J by 7 bases, with 15 bases of the junction left unmatched. The length of the CDR3 is 17 residues. Germline lookup yields CDR1 SGHTA and CDR2 FQGNSA. The CDR3 nucleotides are TGTGCCAGCAGCTTTAGGACAGGAACCGAGAGCCTACAGCCCCAGCATTTT. Its protein product is CASSFRTGTESLQPQHF.

This clonotype has at least ten counts. This chain connects TRBV25-1 to TRBJ2-5; D is perhaps TRBD2 (5 bases). Deletions cut 1 base from V and 5 bases from J, with 11 bases between. The germline CDR1 and CDR2 sequences are MGHDK and SYGVNS. There are 14 residues in the CDR3. The CDR3 reads CASSEFGGGETQYF. Written as DNA, the CDR3 is TGTGCCAGCAGTGAATTTGGAGGTGGGGAGACCCAGTACTTC.

V and J are TRBV18 and TRBJ2-7; TRBD2 matches 7 bases. J lost 7 bases, V lost 4 bases, and 16 bases had no gene match. The CDR3 length is 16 residues. From germline, CDR1 is KGHSH and CDR2 LQKENI. The CDR3 DNA reads TGTGCCAGCTCACGGGAGGGGCTACAAGGTTCCTCAGAGCAGTACTTC. This encodes CASSREGLQGSSEQYF.

This clonotype was seen many times. The gene calls are TRBV5-1 and TRBJ2-7; D is possibly TRBD1 (6 bases). Germline V lookup: CDR1 SGHRS, CDR2 YFSETQ. This CDR3 contains 15 residues. Trimming shortened V by 0 bases and J by 1 base, and 11 bases separated the two germline ends. CDR3 amino acids: CASSLGIGGSYEQYF. DNA for the CDR3: TGCGCCAGCAGCTTGGGAATAGGGGGATCCTACGAGCAGTACTTC.

This clonotype was detected a few times. The chain joins TRBV12-3 or TRBV12-4 to TRBJ1-2; weak D call: TRBD1 (5 bases). V shed 2 bases and J shed 8 bases, with 12 bases lying between them. CDR3 length: 13 amino acids. CDR3 DNA sequence: TGTGCCAGCAGTTTACCAGGGAAATACGGCTACACCTTC. Translating gives CASSLPGKYGYTF.

The V gene is TRBV12-3 or TRBV12-4, the J gene TRBJ2-5; D might be TRBD1 or TRBD2, each matching 7 bases. The V and J ends lost 6 bases and 5 bases respectively, with 19 bases between them. CDR3 length: 15 residues. The CDR3 loop reads CASSSKTGEGETQYF. CDR3 bases: TGTGCCAGCAGCTCCAAAACAGGGGAGGGGGAGACCCAGTACTTC.